This T cell receptor (beta chain) came from a study of CD8 T cells in ankylosing spondylitis. Whole-study results and caveats: Previous work reported some of these motif variants in the synovial fluid and blood of reactive arthritis.

Construction of TCR beta libraries was performed using quantitative 5'-RACE with molecular barcodes. TCRdb ran MiXCR on the 5' RACE reads and lists one entry per CDR3 protein. This table has 200,000 to 300,000 distinct CDR3 sequences, about 10% appearing once. Per the germline V gene, CDR1 is SGHNT and CDR2 is YYREEE (reference sequence). This CDR3 has 17 amino acids. The V gene end was trimmed by 2 bases and the J gene end by 1 base; junction bases not matched to a gene: 5. This clonotype has more than one count but fewer than ten. Its matching antigen is unknown. The rearrangement joins TRBV5-4 to TRBJ1-5; 11 bases fit TRBD1. The sample consisted of blood, either unsorted or a sorted T cell fraction (not recorded which). This clonotype was obtained from a male donor with ankylosing spondylitis or in good health (not recorded which). In nucleotides, the CDR3 is TGTGCCAGCAGCTTCGGAGGGACAGGGGGGAGCAATCAGCCCCAGCATTTT. Encoded protein: CASSFGGTGGSNQPQHF.